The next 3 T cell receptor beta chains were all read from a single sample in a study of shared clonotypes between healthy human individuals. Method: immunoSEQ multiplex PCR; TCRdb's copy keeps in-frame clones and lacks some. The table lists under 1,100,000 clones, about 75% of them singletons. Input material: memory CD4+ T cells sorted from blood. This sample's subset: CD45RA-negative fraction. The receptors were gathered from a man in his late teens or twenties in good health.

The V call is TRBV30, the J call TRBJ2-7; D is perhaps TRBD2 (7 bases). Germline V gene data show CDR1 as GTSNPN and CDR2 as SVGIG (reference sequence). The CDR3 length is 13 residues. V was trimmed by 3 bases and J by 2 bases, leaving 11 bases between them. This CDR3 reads CAWRRGGTYEQYF. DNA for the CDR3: TGTGCCTGGAGAAGGGGGGGAACCTACGAGCAGTACTTC. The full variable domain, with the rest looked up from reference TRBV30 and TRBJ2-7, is SQTIHQWPATLVQPVGSPLSLECTVEGTSNPNLYWYRQAAGRGLQLLFYSVGIGQISSEVPQNLSASRPQDRQFILSSKKLLLSDSGFYLCAWRRGGTYEQYFGPGTRLTVT.

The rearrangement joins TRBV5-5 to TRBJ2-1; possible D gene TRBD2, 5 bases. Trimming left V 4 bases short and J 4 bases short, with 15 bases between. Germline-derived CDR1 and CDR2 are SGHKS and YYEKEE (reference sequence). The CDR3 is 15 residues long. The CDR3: CASSAGLQRYNEQFF. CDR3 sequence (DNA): TGTGCCAGCAGCGCCGGACTGCAAAGGTACAATGAGCAGTTCTTC.

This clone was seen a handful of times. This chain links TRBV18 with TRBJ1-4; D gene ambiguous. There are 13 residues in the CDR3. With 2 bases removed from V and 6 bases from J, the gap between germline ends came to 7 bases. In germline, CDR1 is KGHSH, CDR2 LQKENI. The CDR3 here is CASSPDMDEKLFF. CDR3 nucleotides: TGTGCCAGCTCACCAGACATGGATGAAAAACTGTTTTTT.